The 18 T cell receptor beta chains below come from one sample, sequenced in a study of blood T cell repertoires in COVID-19. The assay was immunoSEQ multiplex PCR, and TCRdb's table has in-frame clones only and misses some. The top ten clones hold approximately 15% of a sample with about 88,000 clones, under 90% of them seen once. Sequences were obtained from peripheral blood. These receptors all come from a woman aged 65 to 85 with acute or convalescent COVID-19.

V and J are TRBV11-2 and TRBJ1-3, with 9 bases lining up with TRBD1. J lost 2 bases, V lost 5 bases, and 10 bases had no gene match. Germline CDR1 reads SGHAT; CDR2 reads FQNNGV. The CDR3 extends over 17 amino acids. CDR3 amino acids: CASSRGTGTTTGNTIYF. The DNA for the CDR3 is TGTGCCAGCAGCAGAGGGACAGGGACCACCACTGGAAACACCATATATTTT.

The V and J genes are TRBV28 and TRBJ1-5; unclear D gene. Trimming shortened V by 6 bases and J by 0 bases, and 18 bases separated the two germline ends. This CDR3 is built from 17 residues. The germline CDR1 and CDR2 sequences are MDHEN and SYDVKM. The CDR3 nucleotides are TGTGCCAGCAGACCCGTACTGGGCTTATATAGCAATCAGCCCCAGCATTTT. It is translated as CASRPVLGLYSNQPQHF.

The V call is TRBV7-9, the J call TRBJ2-3, with 9 bases fitting TRBD2. Germline CDR1 is SEHNR and CDR2 is FQNEAQ (reference sequence). This CDR3 region has 15 residues. Trimming cost V 3 bases and J 6 bases; bases outside gene matches: 7. The CDR3: CASSFGGGAIDTQYF. As DNA, the CDR3 is TGTGCCAGCAGCTTCGGCGGGGGGGCCATTGATACGCAGTATTTT.

CDR3 residues: CATSDPAGRGERGYTF. The CDR3 DNA is TGTGCCACCAGTGATCCCGCTGGTAGGGGCGAAAGGGGCTACACCTTC. The genes are TRBV24-1 and TRBJ1-2; tentatively, D is TRBD1 (5 bases). CDR3 length equals 16 residues. Trimming cost V 3 bases and J 8 bases, with 21 bases left between them. Looked up from germline, CDR1 is KGHDR and CDR2 is SFDVKD.

The CDR3 region is CASISGGERGYTF. In DNA form, the CDR3 reads TGTGCCAGCATCTCAGGAGGGGAGCGGGGCTACACCTTC. J is TRBJ1-2 and V is TRBV6-5; D is possibly TRBD1 (5 bases). This CDR3 region has 13 residues. Trimming took off 7 bases at V and 8 bases at J, with 17 bases between the two ends. Per germline, CDR1 MNHEY and CDR2 SVGAGI.

The chain employs TRBV4-1 and TRBJ2-1; 7 positions agree with TRBD2. J gave up 5 bases and V 0 bases, and 16 bases lay outside the gene matches. Per the germline V gene, CDR1 is MGHRA and CDR2 is YSYEKL. The CDR3 is made up of 19 amino acids. Here the CDR3 DNA reads TGCGCCAGCAGCCAAGATATAGGAACTAGCGTAGTGCTCCACAATGAGCAGTTCTTC. Its translation: CASSQDIGTSVVLHNEQFF.

V usage is TRBV5-1 and J usage is TRBJ1-5, with D possibly TRBD1 on 5 matching bases. There are 15 residues in the CDR3. The germline gives CDR1 SGHRS, CDR2 YFSETQ. V lost 8 bases and J lost 0, with 15 bases in between. In DNA form, the CDR3 reads TGCGCCAGTAGACAGTATCCTTATAGCAATCAGCCCCAGCATTTT. This translates into CASRQYPYSNQPQHF.

This sequence joins TRBV11-2 and TRBJ2-1; D might be TRBD2 (5 bases). V was cut by 5 bases and J by 7 bases, with 9 bases left in between. The CDR3 runs 12 residues. Per the germline V gene, CDR1 is SGHAT and CDR2 is FQNNGV. The CDR3 sequence is CASSRTGNEQFF. The CDR3 nucleotides are TGTGCCAGCAGCCGGACTGGAAATGAGCAGTTCTTC.

The CDR3 DNA is TGTGCCAGCAGCCAGGAAGACAGGGACTATGGCTACACCTTC. Amino acids: CASSQEDRDYGYTF. The rearrangement uses TRBV3-1 (or the pseudogene TRBV3-2) and TRBJ1-2, with 7 bases that match TRBD1. The CDR3 runs to 14 residues. From germline, CDR1 is LGHDT and CDR2 YNNKEL (reference sequence). Germline trimming cut 3 bases from V and 3 bases from J; bases unmatched to any gene: 4.

The chain uses TRBV7-9 and TRBJ2-1; D is ambiguous. V lost 5 bases and J 4 bases, leaving 9 bases between the germline ends. The CDR3 is made up of 13 amino acids. The V gene's germline CDR1 is SEHNR and CDR2 FQNEAQ (reference sequence). Here the CDR3 DNA reads TGTGCCAGCAGCCCTACAGAATACAATGAGCAGTTCTTC. Amino acid sequence: CASSPTEYNEQFF.

The J gene is TRBJ1-2, the V gene TRBV30; a weak D match, TRBD1 (5 bases). Deletions cut 1 base from V and 2 bases from J, with 5 bases between. CDR3 length: 12 amino acids. Germline V gives CDR1 GTSNPN, CDR2 SVGIG (reference sequence). The CDR3 loop reads CAWSGQNYGYTF. DNA of the CDR3: TGTGCCTGGAGTGGACAGAACTATGGCTACACCTTC.

The table lists this clone with a count of one. This chain links TRBV11-3 with TRBJ2-3; weak D call: TRBD2 (6 bases). V was trimmed by 5 bases and J by 1 base, leaving 13 bases between them. Germline V gene sequence: CDR1 SGHNT, CDR2 YENEEA. The CDR3 totals 15 residues. The CDR3 DNA is TGTGCCAGCAGCATGGGACTCCTCGGCACAGATACGCAGTATTTT. Its protein product is CASSMGLLGTDTQYF.

The chain joins TRBV7-9 to TRBJ1-2; unclear D gene. The germline V gene encodes CDR1 SEHNR and CDR2 FQNEAQ (reference sequence). V lost 5 bases, J lost 10 bases, and 14 bases lay in between. The CDR3 runs 12 residues. CDR3 DNA: TGTGCCAGCAGCCATTCAACTCCTGACTACACCTTC. It is translated as CASSHSTPDYTF.

The chain links TRBV27 to TRBJ2-3; TRBD2 matches 9 bases. V shed 5 bases and J 6 bases; nucleotides not matched to a gene: 12. This CDR3 has 16 residues. Germline-derived CDR1 and CDR2 are MNHEY and SMNVEV (reference sequence). DNA of the CDR3: TGTGCCAGCAGTCACCCTAGGCGGGAGGGCCACGATACGCAGTATTTT. Translated: CASSHPRREGHDTQYF.

This clone turned up a few times. The chain has TRBV28 and TRBJ2-3; no firm D call. Trimming removed 3 bases at V and 0 bases at J, with 19 bases between. Germline CDR1 MDHEN, CDR2 SYDVKM. The CDR3 has 18 amino acids. The CDR3 loop is CASSLGRPPTISTDTQYF. The CDR3 bases are TGTGCCAGCAGTTTGGGTCGTCCTCCCACTATTAGCACAGATACGCAGTATTTT. Supplemented by reference TRBV28 and TRBJ2-3, the full variable domain reads DVKVTQSSRYLVKRTGEKVFLECVQDMDHENMFWYRQDPGLGLRLIYFSYDVKMKEKGDIPEGYSVSREKKERFSLILESASTNQTSMYLCASSLGRPPTISTDTQYFGPGTRLTVL.

The V gene is TRBV19, the J gene TRBJ2-5, with 7 nucleotides matching TRBD1. Germline values: CDR1 LNHDA, CDR2 SQIVND (reference sequence). CDR3 length: 15 residues. The V gene end was trimmed by 4 bases and the J gene end by 5 bases; junction bases not matched to a gene: 10. CDR3 sequence: CASSRQAHRGETQYF. CDR3 DNA sequence: TGTGCCAGTAGTAGACAGGCCCACAGGGGCGAGACCCAGTACTTC.

The genes are TRBV12-3 or TRBV12-4 and TRBJ2-7; no definite D call. With 1 base removed from V and 3 bases from J, the gap between germline ends came to 7 bases. The CDR3 length is 13 residues. CDR3 coding DNA: TGTGCCAGCAGTTTAGGGCAGGACTACGAGCAGTACGTC. Encoded protein: CASSLGQDYEQYV.

The chain carries TRBV27 and TRBJ2-5; 9 bases line up with TRBD1. Germline CDR1 is MNHEY and CDR2 is SMNVEV (reference sequence). The V and J ends lost 1 base and 2 bases, in that order; junction bases with no gene match: 8. CDR3 length: 17 residues. CDR3 sequence reads: CASSLWGQGGEQETQYF. The DNA for the CDR3 is TGTGCCAGCAGTTTATGGGGACAGGGAGGGGAACAAGAGACCCAGTACTTC.